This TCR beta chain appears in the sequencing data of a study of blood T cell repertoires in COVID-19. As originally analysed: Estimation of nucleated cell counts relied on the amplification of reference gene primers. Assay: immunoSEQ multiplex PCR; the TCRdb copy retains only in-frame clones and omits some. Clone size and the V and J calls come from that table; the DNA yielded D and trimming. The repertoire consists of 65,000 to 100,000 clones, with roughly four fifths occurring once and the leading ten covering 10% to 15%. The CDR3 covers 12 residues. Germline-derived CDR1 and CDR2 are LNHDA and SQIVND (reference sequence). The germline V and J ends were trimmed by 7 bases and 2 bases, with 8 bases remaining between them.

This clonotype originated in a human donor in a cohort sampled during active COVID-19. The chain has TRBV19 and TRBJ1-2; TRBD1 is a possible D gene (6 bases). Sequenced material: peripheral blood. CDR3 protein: CASTGDNYGYTF. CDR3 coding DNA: TGTGCCAGTACAGGGGACAACTATGGCTACACCTTC.